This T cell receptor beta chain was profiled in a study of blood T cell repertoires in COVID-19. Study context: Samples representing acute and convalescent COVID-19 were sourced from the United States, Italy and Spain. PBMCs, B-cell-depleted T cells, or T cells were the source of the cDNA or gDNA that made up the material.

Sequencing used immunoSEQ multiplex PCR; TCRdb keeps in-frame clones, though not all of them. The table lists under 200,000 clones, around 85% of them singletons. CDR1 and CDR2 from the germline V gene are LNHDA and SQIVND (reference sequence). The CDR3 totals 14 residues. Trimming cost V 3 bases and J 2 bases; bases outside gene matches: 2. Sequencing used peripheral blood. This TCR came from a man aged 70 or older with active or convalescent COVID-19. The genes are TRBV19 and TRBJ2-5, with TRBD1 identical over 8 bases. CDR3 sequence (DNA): TGTGCCAGTAGTATGTACAGGGGGCAAGAGACCCAGTACTTC. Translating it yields CASSMYRGQETQYF.